The 31 T cell receptor beta chains presented below share a single source sample, sequenced in a study of T cell responses to AZD1222 COVID-19 vaccine. TCRdb keeps only in-frame clones here, not all; method: immunoSEQ multiplex PCR. The sample lists some 150,000 clones; roughly 88% were seen once. Sequences were derived from peripheral blood, sampled on day 0 of MenACWY control vaccination. The receptor source for this set is an adult in good health.

V usage is TRBV21-1 and J usage is TRBJ1-1. TRBV21-1 counts as a pseudogene. The CDR3 is 17 amino acids. The CDR3 DNA is TGTGCCAGCAGCAAAGGACCTCAGTTGGTGCCGAACACTGAAGCTTTCTTT. This gives the protein CASSKGPQLVPNTEAFF.

CDR3 DNA: TGTGCCAGCAGTGGAGGGGACTTCACAGATACGCAGTATTTT. This encodes CASSGGDFTDTQYF. This chain links TRBV27 with TRBJ2-3; maybe TRBD2 (6 bases). CDR1 and CDR2 (germline): MNHEY, SMNVEV (reference sequence). The length of the CDR3 is 14 residues. Deletions cut 5 bases from V and 2 bases from J, with 11 bases between.

V usage is TRBV7-9 and J usage is TRBJ1-2; D is unresolved. The germline V gene has CDR1 SEHNR and CDR2 FQNEAQ (reference sequence). There are 13 residues in the CDR3. V dropped 5 bases and J dropped 6 bases, with 13 bases sitting between them. The CDR3 nucleotides are TGTGCCAGCAGCCAAACAATCCTCCATGGCTACACCTTC. This encodes CASSQTILHGYTF.

The chain couples TRBV9 to TRBJ1-1; TRBD1 matches at 7 bases. Germline trimming cut 0 bases from V and 4 bases from J; bases unmatched to any gene: 6. CDR3 length equals 15 residues. Per germline, CDR1 SGDLS and CDR2 YYNGEE. CDR3 sequence (DNA): TGTGCCAGCAGCGTAGCTCCCCAGGGGGGCACTGAAGCTTTCTTT. Its translation: CASSVAPQGGTEAFF.

This chain links TRBV19 with TRBJ1-4; a possible D gene is TRBD1 (5 bases). This CDR3 has 14 residues. The germline V gene has CDR1 LNHDA and CDR2 SQIVND (reference sequence). Trimming left V 6 bases short and J 8 bases short, with 16 bases between. CDR3 nucleotides: TGTGCCAGTAGGAAGGGACGGAGCGGGGAAAAACTGTTTTTT. It is translated as CASRKGRSGEKLFF.

The rearrangement links TRBV7-3 to TRBJ2-7, with D perhaps being TRBD1 or TRBD2 (5 bases each). CDR3 length: 13 amino acids. Trimming removed 2 bases from V and 6 bases from J, with 11 bases in between. Per the germline V gene, CDR1 is SGHTA and CDR2 is FQGTGA. Here the CDR3 reads CASSLDEGSEQYF. The CDR3 DNA is TGTGCCAGCAGCTTAGATGAGGGGAGCGAGCAGTACTTC.

The V and J genes are TRBV6-4 and TRBJ1-4, with D uncertain. V lost 1 base to trimming and J lost 7 bases, with 19 bases between them. CDR3 length: 17 residues. CDR1 is MRHNA, CDR2 SNTAGT, per germline. CDR3: CASSDFRVSGRSEKLFF. The CDR3 DNA sequence: TGTGCCAGCAGTGACTTCCGAGTTTCTGGGCGCAGTGAAAAACTGTTTTTT.

The rearrangement uses TRBV24-1 and TRBJ2-1; D perhaps matches TRBD1 (5 bases). CDR1 is KGHDR and CDR2 is SFDVKD in the germline V gene. The CDR3 is 17 residues long. V was trimmed by 0 bases and J by 4 bases, leaving 15 bases between them. The DNA of the CDR3 is TGTGCCACCAGTGATTTGGCCAGGGCGTCTCTATACAATGAGCAGTTCTTC. It specifies CATSDLARASLYNEQFF.

This clone has only a few counts. The chain links TRBV19 to TRBJ2-1, with D maybe TRBD1 (5 bases). V lost 8 bases and J lost 4, with 18 bases in between. This CDR3 region has 15 residues. Germline values: CDR1 LNHDA, CDR2 SQIVND (reference sequence). For the CDR3, the DNA is TGTGCCAGTCGAACCCCAGGGCTCACTTACAATGAGCAGTTCTTC. Translating gives CASRTPGLTYNEQFF.

This chain uses TRBV9 with TRBJ1-1; tentatively, D is TRBD1 (6 bases). The V end was cut by 0 bases, the J end by 0 bases, with 9 bases between. The CDR3 is 15 amino acids. CDR1 and CDR2 from the germline V gene are SGDLS and YYNGEE. The CDR3 here is CASSVGGQLNTEAFF. The CDR3 region has the DNA TGTGCCAGCAGCGTAGGAGGACAGCTGAACACTGAAGCTTTCTTT.

The V and J genes are TRBV7-9 and TRBJ1-2; D unclear. The CDR3 length is 13 residues. CDR1 and CDR2 from the germline V gene are SEHNR and FQNEAQ (reference sequence). V lost 7 bases, J lost 4 bases, and 13 bases lay in between. The CDR3 DNA reads as TGTGCCAGCACCCGGACGGAACTCTATGGCTACACCTTC. It translates to CASTRTELYGYTF.

This sequence joins TRBV7-2 and TRBJ2-1; unclear D gene. Germline lookup yields CDR1 SGHTA and CDR2 FQGNSA. V gave up 5 bases and J gave up 8 bases, with 13 bases separating them. The CDR3 is 13 residues long. In DNA, the CDR3 is TGTGCCAGCAGCCAAACTCCATCCCATGAGCAGTTCTTC. This gives the protein CASSQTPSHEQFF.

This clone has only a few counts. CDR3 protein: CASSLGRQYNEQFF. CDR3 nucleotides: TGCGCCAGCAGCTTGGGCCGTCAATACAATGAGCAGTTCTTC. This sequence joins TRBV5-1 and TRBJ2-1; unclear D gene. Germline-derived CDR1 and CDR2 are SGHRS and YFSETQ. The CDR3 length is 14 residues. Trimming pared 0 bases from V and 4 bases from J, leaving 8 bases between.

This clone was seen a handful of times. The rearrangement links TRBV28 to TRBJ2-7, with 8 positions matching TRBD2. The germline gives CDR1 MDHEN, CDR2 SYDVKM. J was trimmed by 3 bases and V by 6 bases; bases with no gene match: 7. The CDR3 runs to 14 residues. For the CDR3, the DNA is TGTGCCAGCAGATCAACGGGAGGGTACTACGAGCAGTACTTC. Amino acid sequence: CASRSTGGYYEQYF.

This clone has only one observation. The CDR3 here is CATRRAGGSTDTQYF. The CDR3 DNA follows: TGTGCCACCAGGAGAGCGGGGGGGAGCACAGATACGCAGTATTTT. This rearrangement joins TRBV3-1 (or the pseudogene TRBV3-2) to TRBJ2-3; 10 positions match TRBD2. CDR3 size: 15 residues. J gave up 0 bases and V 10 bases, and 7 bases lay outside the gene matches. Germline V gives CDR1 LGHDT, CDR2 YNNKEL (reference sequence).

This chain uses TRBV21-1 with TRBJ1-2. TRBV21-1 is termed a pseudogene. The CDR3 totals 15 residues. The CDR3 bases are TGTGCCAGCAGCAAAGTACGCGTGGTTTTGCGGGGCTACACCTTC. It specifies CASSKVRVVLRGYTF.

The chain joins TRBV7-2 to TRBJ2-7; possibly TRBD2 for D (5 bases). The germline V gene encodes CDR1 SGHTA and CDR2 FQGNSA. The CDR3 runs 14 residues. Trimming pared 2 bases from V and 2 bases from J, leaving 10 bases between. CDR3 in amino acids: CASSLRETPYEQYF. The DNA of the CDR3 is TGTGCCAGCAGCTTAAGGGAGACTCCCTACGAGCAGTACTTC.

The J gene is TRBJ2-7, the V gene TRBV7-2, with 9 bases fitting TRBD1. Germline V gene sequence: CDR1 SGHTA, CDR2 FQGNSA. CDR3 length: 18 amino acids. After removal of 1 base from V and 0 bases from J, the junction contained 10 bases not matched to a gene. The CDR3 reads CASSLVLGQGSYSYEQYF. The CDR3 nucleotides are TGTGCCAGCAGCTTAGTCCTCGGACAGGGGTCATACTCCTACGAGCAGTACTTC.

This clone was seen only a few times. The chain combines TRBV7-9 with TRBJ2-1; no clear D gene. V lost 8 bases, J lost 0 bases, and 11 bases lay in between. Germline lookup yields CDR1 SEHNR and CDR2 FQNEAQ (reference sequence). The CDR3 runs 14 residues. In DNA form, the CDR3 reads TGTGCCAGCCAGCGAGGCAGCTCCTACAATGAGCAGTTCTTC. Residues: CASQRGSSYNEQFF.

Of note for this clone: Other DNA sequences in this sample translate to the same CDR3. The chain has TRBV4-3 and TRBJ1-1; D ambiguous. The CDR3 is made up of 13 amino acids. The germline V and J ends were trimmed by 0 bases and 0 bases, with 2 bases remaining between them. From germline, CDR1 is LGHNA and CDR2 YSLEER. CDR3 nucleotide sequence: TGCGCCAGCAGCCAAGATCTGAACACTGAAGCTTTCTTT. Translating it yields CASSQDLNTEAFF.

The chain uses TRBV6-5 and TRBJ2-1, with D maybe TRBD2 (7 bases). The germline V gene has CDR1 MNHEY and CDR2 SVGAGI. The CDR3 totals 14 residues. V dropped 7 bases and J dropped 8 bases, with 18 bases sitting between them. The CDR3 bases are TGTGCCAGCATCTCCTGGGGGGGCTGGGATGAGCAGTTCTTC. It yields the protein CASISWGGWDEQFF.

This clone turned up a few times. V is TRBV24-1 and J is TRBJ2-6; D possibly corresponds to TRBD2 (6 bases). CDR1 and CDR2 from the germline V gene are KGHDR and SFDVKD. The V end was cut by 12 bases, the J end by 4 bases, with 21 bases between. The CDR3 has 16 amino acids. The CDR3 protein is CAAAGNNLAGANVLTF. CDR3 sequence (DNA): TGTGCCGCGGCGGGGAATAATTTGGCCGGGGCCAACGTCCTGACTTTC.

This clone was picked up a small number of times. This rearrangement joins TRBV12-5 to TRBJ1-1; D is ambiguous. Germline assignment: CDR1 LGHNT and CDR2 FRNRAP. Trimming left V 0 bases short and J 8 bases short, with 7 bases between. The length of the CDR3 is 12 residues. The CDR3 protein is CASGLVGLEAFF. CDR3 nucleotides: TGTGCTAGTGGTTTGGTAGGGCTCGAAGCTTTCTTT.

This chain joins TRBV5-1 and TRBJ2-7; tentatively, D is TRBD2 (5 bases). Germline CDR1 is SGHRS and CDR2 is YFSETQ. This CDR3 contains 14 residues. Trimming stripped 3 bases from V and 7 bases from J, with 17 bases between. The CDR3 DNA sequence: TGCGCCAGCAGCTGGACTCCAGAGGTCGGTGAGCAGTACTTC. Translation: CASSWTPEVGEQYF. Combining the CDR3 with reference TRBV5-1 and TRBJ2-7 gives the whole variable domain KAGVTQTPRYLIKTRGQQVTLSCSPISGHRSVSWYQQTPGQGLQFLFEYFSETQRNKGNFPGRFSGRQFSNSRSEMNVSTLELGDSALYLCASSWTPEVGEQYFGPGTRLTVT.

This sequence joins TRBV5-6 and TRBJ2-2, with a weak D call TRBD1 (6 bases). CDR3 size: 16 residues. Per germline, CDR1 SGHDT and CDR2 YYEEEE. V was trimmed by 3 bases and J by 1 base, leaving 13 bases between them. Here the CDR3 DNA reads TGTGCCAGCAGCTCCGTAGGACAGAGGAACACCGGGGAGCTGTTTTTT. Amino acids: CASSSVGQRNTGELFF.

The chain is built from TRBV5-1 and TRBJ2-1; 7 bases are a match to TRBD1. V lost 0 bases and J lost 8; bases outside the gene matches: 5. From germline, CDR1 is SGHRS and CDR2 YFSETQ. CDR3 length: 14 amino acids. The CDR3 here is CASSLGQGIDEQFF. The CDR3 DNA sequence: TGCGCCAGCAGCTTGGGACAGGGAATCGATGAGCAGTTCTTC.

The chain carries TRBV5-1 and TRBJ2-4; D call uncertain. Trimming stripped 2 bases from V and 8 bases from J, with 14 bases between. From germline, CDR1 is SGHRS and CDR2 YFSETQ. The CDR3 runs to 14 residues. In DNA, the CDR3 is TGCGCCAGCAGCTTCGGCCTGGGCGCGGACATTCAGTACTTC. It encodes CASSFGLGADIQYF.

The CDR3 DNA reads TGTGCCTGGAGTAGGGGAGACGGTGGCTACACCTTC. It specifies CAWSRGDGGYTF. The chain links TRBV30 to TRBJ1-2, with a weak D call TRBD1 (5 bases). Germline CDR1 reads GTSNPN; CDR2 reads SVGIG (reference sequence). The length of the CDR3 is 12 residues. V lost 2 bases and J 7 bases, leaving 11 bases between the germline ends.

This clone has only one observation. The DNA for the CDR3 is TGTGCCACCTCCACAGGCGGGGAAAGAGGGGCCAACGTCCTGACTTTC. Protein product: CATSTGGERGANVLTF. The chain combines TRBV24-1 with TRBJ2-6; TRBD2 might be the D (6 bases). Germline assignment: CDR1 KGHDR and CDR2 SFDVKD. The V and J ends lost 9 bases and 4 bases respectively, with 18 bases between them. There are 16 residues in the CDR3.

The V call is TRBV28, the J call TRBJ2-3; 8 bases match TRBD2. CDR3 size: 15 residues. V was clipped by 2 bases and J by 0 bases; unmatched bases: 1. From germline, CDR1 is MDHEN and CDR2 SYDVKM. As DNA, the CDR3 is TGTGCCAGCAGTTTACCGGGAGGGAGCACAGATACGCAGTATTTT. Protein sequence: CASSLPGGSTDTQYF.

Regarding this clone: The same CDR3 is also encoded by other DNA sequences in this sample. The chain links TRBV30 to TRBJ1-2; D gene uncertain. This CDR3 has 11 amino acids. With 4 bases removed from V and 4 bases from J, the gap between germline ends came to 7 bases. Germline CDR1 reads GTSNPN; CDR2 reads SVGIG (reference sequence). CDR3 residues: CAWNEGYGYTF. The CDR3 DNA is TGTGCCTGGAACGAGGGCTATGGCTACACCTTC.